A single sample gave rise to the 27 T cell receptor beta chains below, sequenced in a study of cytomegalovirus exposure and HLA in healthy donors. PCR used 60 Vbeta primers and 13 Jbeta primers. The method was immunoSEQ multiplex PCR; TCRdb's version includes in-frame clones alone and lacks a portion of them. The sample includes about 160,000 clones, nearly 80% of them seen just once. Sequencing used PBMCs. The receptors come from a woman between 35 and 50 years old in good health and CMV-seronegative.

The chain carries TRBV5-4 and TRBJ1-4; D not certain. CDR1 SGHNT and CDR2 YYREEE come from the germline V gene (reference sequence). This CDR3 contains 14 residues. With 0 bases removed from V and 5 bases from J, the gap between germline ends came to 8 bases. The CDR3 DNA follows: TGTGCCAGCAGCTTGGGAGCCCCCAATGAAAAACTGTTTTTT. It specifies CASSLGAPNEKLFF.

The V call is TRBV5-1, the J call TRBJ2-2, with 10 bases that match TRBD1. Germline-derived CDR1 and CDR2 are SGHRS and YFSETQ. There are 15 residues in the CDR3. J lost 3 bases, V lost 5 bases, and 4 bases had no gene match. The CDR3 spells CASRGQGRYTGELFF. CDR3 in DNA: TGCGCCAGCAGGGGACAGGGGCGTTACACCGGGGAGCTGTTTTTT.

This clone was detected a few times. This chain's CDR3 is CASSEAGTFLYEQYF. The CDR3 region has the DNA TGTGCCAGCAGTGAAGCCGGGACATTTCTGTACGAGCAGTACTTC. The J gene is TRBJ2-7, the V gene TRBV6-1; possible D gene TRBD1, 6 bases. The V end was cut by 0 bases, the J end by 4 bases, with 13 bases between. Per germline, CDR1 MNHNS and CDR2 SASEGT. The CDR3 loop spans 15 amino acids.

V and J are TRBV9 and TRBJ2-7; 8 positions agree with TRBD1. Germline loops: CDR1 SGDLS, CDR2 YYNGEE. The J segment lost 4 bases and the V segment lost 3 bases, leaving 9 bases of the junction unmatched. The CDR3 consists of 15 residues. This chain's CDR3 is CASSAAGQAEYEQYF. CDR3 bases: TGTGCCAGCAGCGCGGCGGGACAGGCGGAGTACGAGCAGTACTTC.

The chain links TRBV9 to TRBJ2-3, with D possibly being TRBD2 (7 bases). The germline gives CDR1 SGDLS, CDR2 YYNGEE. The CDR3 runs 15 residues. The V end lost 4 bases, the J end lost 1 base, and 13 bases lay between the germline ends. The CDR3 DNA reads as TGTGCCAGCAGCCTCCGGGGGGCGGGCACAGATACGCAGTATTTT. The encoded protein is CASSLRGAGTDTQYF.

V usage is TRBV9 and J usage is TRBJ1-3; the D is unclear. CDR1 is SGDLS and CDR2 is YYNGEE in the germline V gene. V was cut by 0 bases and J by 0 bases, with 13 bases left in between. The CDR3 has 17 residues. The CDR3 nucleotides read TGTGCCAGCAGCGTAGGTCTCCCTGAGGACTCTGGAAACACCATATATTTT. Translation gives CASSVGLPEDSGNTIYF.

The V gene is TRBV16, the J gene TRBJ2-5; D possibly corresponds to TRBD2 (5 bases). The CDR3 runs to 14 residues. V was shortened by 2 bases and J by 2 bases, with 9 bases between the two germline ends. CDR1 is KGHSY and CDR2 is FQNENV in the germline V gene. Here the CDR3 reads CASSQAGVQETQYF. The CDR3 coding sequence is TGTGCCAGCAGCCAAGCCGGGGTACAAGAGACCCAGTACTTC.

This clone has just one count. The V call is TRBV9, the J call TRBJ2-6; no firm D call. The CDR3 covers 16 residues. Germline CDR1 SGDLS, CDR2 YYNGEE. The germline V and J ends were trimmed by 0 bases and 2 bases, with 9 bases remaining between them. The CDR3 sequence is CASSVDFRPGANVLTF. The CDR3 DNA is TGTGCCAGCAGCGTAGATTTCAGGCCTGGGGCCAACGTCCTGACTTTC.

The chain uses TRBV7-6 and TRBJ1-1; D not certain. Germline values: CDR1 SGHVS, CDR2 FNYEAQ. The germline V and J ends were trimmed by 2 bases and 0 bases, with 13 bases remaining between them. The CDR3 loop spans 16 amino acids. The CDR3: CASSLKSGVMNTEAFF. The CDR3 DNA follows: TGTGCCAGCAGCTTAAAGTCCGGGGTGATGAACACTGAAGCTTTCTTT.

The V call is TRBV5-1, the J call TRBJ2-7, with 9 bases fitting TRBD1. The CDR3 has 14 amino acids. J was trimmed by 2 bases and V by 4 bases; bases with no gene match: 4. Germline CDR1 is SGHRS and CDR2 is YFSETQ. The CDR3 protein is CASSGTGIPYEQYF. CDR3 bases: TGCGCCAGCAGCGGGACAGGGATCCCCTACGAGCAGTACTTC.

The V call is TRBV11-2, the J call TRBJ1-6, with 8 positions matching TRBD1. Trimming at V came to 1 base and at J to 4 bases, leaving 3 bases not matched to a gene. Germline-derived CDR1 and CDR2 are SGHAT and FQNNGV. This CDR3 region has 16 residues. CDR3 DNA sequence: TGTGCCAGCAGCTTAGGCAGGGGGCTTTATAATTCACCCCTCCACTTT. Protein product: CASSLGRGLYNSPLHF.

The chain recombines TRBV7-8 with TRBJ2-5; 7 positions agree with TRBD1. The J call is doubtful: the DNA matches TRBJ2-7 better. There are 14 residues in the CDR3. Germline loops: CDR1 SGHVS, CDR2 FQNEAQ. The CDR3 here is CASSRTGVNYEQYF. CDR3 bases: TGTGCCAGCAGCCGTACAGGGGTGAACTACGAGCAGTACTTC.

The V and J genes are TRBV27 and TRBJ1-5; 7 positions agree with TRBD1. The CDR3 spans 17 residues. J gave up 0 bases and V 6 bases, and 11 bases lay outside the gene matches. CDR1 is MNHEY, CDR2 SMNVEV, per germline (reference sequence). This CDR3 is CASSRAGTAFSNQPQHF. The CDR3 bases are TGTGCCAGCAGCCGTGCCGGGACAGCTTTTAGCAATCAGCCCCAGCATTTT.

The chain carries TRBV5-5 and TRBJ2-7; D may be TRBD1 (6 bases). The CDR3 sequence is 15 residues long. Germline CDR1 is SGHKS and CDR2 is YYEKEE (reference sequence). V was trimmed by 0 bases and J by 2 bases, leaving 12 bases between them. The CDR3 coding sequence is TGTGCCAGCAGCTTGGAAGGGACAACAGCCTACGAGCAGTACTTC. Encoded protein: CASSLEGTTAYEQYF.

This rearrangement joins TRBV9 to TRBJ2-5, with TRBD1 identical over 8 bases. J lost 5 bases, V lost 0 bases, and 9 bases had no gene match. The CDR3 totals 16 residues. Germline loops: CDR1 SGDLS, CDR2 YYNGEE. The CDR3 loop is CASSVGASGGRETQYF. In nucleotides, the CDR3 is TGTGCCAGCAGCGTAGGGGCATCAGGGGGCCGGGAGACCCAGTACTTC.

This clone has more than one count but fewer than ten. V gene TRBV6-5 combines with J gene TRBJ2-7; 8 nucleotides align to TRBD1. There are 13 residues in the CDR3. Germline lookup yields CDR1 MNHEY and CDR2 SVGAGI. V lost 0 bases and J lost 12; bases outside the gene matches: 7. DNA for the CDR3: TGTGCCAGCAGTTACTCGACCGGACAGGGATTGTACTTC. Its translation: CASSYSTGQGLYF.

V usage is TRBV6-4 and J usage is TRBJ2-2; D not certain. CDR1 is MRHNA and CDR2 is SNTAGT in the germline V gene. This CDR3 is 13 amino acids long. V was pared by 2 bases and J by 3 bases, with 4 bases between. The CDR3 sequence: CASSDQYTGELFF. The CDR3 nucleotides are TGTGCCAGCAGTGACCAATACACCGGGGAGCTGTTTTTT.

CDR3 amino acids: CASSFLPGNTIYF. The CDR3, as DNA: TGTGCCAGCAGCTTCCTTCCTGGAAACACCATATATTTT. The chain joins TRBV7-6 to TRBJ1-3; D uncertain. Between the trimmed V and J ends, which lost 3 bases and 2 bases, there was a span of 5 bases. The germline V gene has CDR1 SGHVS and CDR2 FNYEAQ. The CDR3 spans 13 residues.

This rearrangement joins TRBV6-5 to TRBJ2-5; no clear D gene. The CDR3 contains 13 residues. CDR1 and CDR2 (germline): MNHEY, SVGAGI. V was pared by 0 bases and J by 3 bases, with 5 bases between. CDR3 amino acids: CASSYSAEETQYF. The CDR3 DNA sequence: TGTGCCAGCAGTTACTCGGCAGAAGAGACCCAGTACTTC.

This chain links TRBV6-1 with TRBJ2-1, with D tentatively TRBD1 (6 bases). V lost 8 bases to trimming and J lost 7 bases, with 9 bases between them. There are 11 residues in the CDR3. The V gene's germline CDR1 is MNHNS and CDR2 SASEGT. Here the CDR3 reads CASGRGNEQFF. In DNA, the CDR3 is TGTGCCAGCGGCAGGGGAAATGAGCAGTTCTTC.

The chain recombines TRBV11-1 with TRBJ1-5, with D hard to call. CDR3 length: 13 amino acids. Germline loops: CDR1 SGHAT, CDR2 FQDESV (reference sequence). V lost 5 bases to trimming and J lost 4 bases, with 9 bases between them. CDR3 sequence (DNA): TGTGCCAGCAGCCCCGGAGGGAATCAGCCCCAGCATTTT. As protein: CASSPGGNQPQHF.

This clone was counted between two and nine times. The V gene is TRBV5-1, the J gene TRBJ1-1; 12 bases map to TRBD1. The germline gives CDR1 SGHRS, CDR2 YFSETQ. This CDR3 is built from 13 residues. With V trimmed by 4 bases and J by 8 bases, 3 bases remained unmatched. The CDR3 DNA reads TGCGCCAGCAGCCCAGGGACAGGGGGCGAAGCTTTCTTT. Translation: CASSPGTGGEAFF.

This chain joins TRBV5-1 and TRBJ2-3; TRBD2 is a possible D gene (6 bases). This CDR3 spans 15 amino acids. CDR1 and CDR2 from the germline V gene are SGHRS and YFSETQ. V was clipped by 0 bases and J by 1 base, with 9 bases between them. The chain's CDR3 is CASSLAGGGTDTQYF. The CDR3 DNA sequence: TGCGCCAGCAGCTTGGCCGGCGGGGGCACAGATACGCAGTATTTT.

CDR3 protein: CASMSTGRKDGYTF. The CDR3 DNA sequence: TGTGCCAGCATGTCGACAGGGAGAAAGGATGGCTACACCTTC. V usage is TRBV6-1 and J usage is TRBJ1-2; the match to TRBD1 covers 7 bases. Germline-derived CDR1 and CDR2 are MNHNS and SASEGT. The V gene end was trimmed by 7 bases and the J gene end by 6 bases; junction bases not matched to a gene: 11. The CDR3 runs 14 residues.

The rearrangement joins TRBV2 to TRBJ2-1; 16 bases match TRBD2. CDR1 and CDR2 from the germline V gene are SNHLY and FYNNEI. J was trimmed by 12 bases and V by 7 bases; bases with no gene match: 6. This CDR3 region has 14 residues. The CDR3, as DNA: TGTGCCAGCACCGGGACTAGCGGGGGGGTTGTGCAGTTCTTC. It yields the protein CASTGTSGGVVQFF.

The V and J genes are TRBV5-1 and TRBJ2-7, with TRBD2 matching over 9 bases. Germline values: CDR1 SGHRS, CDR2 YFSETQ. Trimming removed 1 base from V and 3 bases from J; junction bases left unmatched: 5. CDR3 length: 15 amino acids. The CDR3: CASSLIAGDYYEQYF. The CDR3 nucleotides read TGCGCCAGCAGCTTGATAGCGGGGGACTACTACGAGCAGTACTTC.

The chain carries TRBV5-6 and TRBJ1-6; the match to TRBD1 covers 8 bases. This CDR3 has 17 amino acids. The V gene end was trimmed by 4 bases and the J gene end by 7 bases; junction bases not matched to a gene: 13. Germline loops: CDR1 SGHDT, CDR2 YYEEEE. CDR3 sequence (DNA): TGTGCCAGCAGCCTCCGATGGACAGGGAAAAGGAATTCACCCCTCCACTTT. Residues: CASSLRWTGKRNSPLHF.